The following is a T cell receptor (beta chain) sequence with its context. Its target is unknown. The junction differs from germline at one of its ends, possibly a read error. These data come from a study of blood T cells in healthy people across ages. With a J-beta primer mix and a sample-barcoded 5' primer, a second PCR ran 7 to 11 cycles. TCRdb reprocessed the 5' RACE reads with MiXCR, giving one entry per CDR3 protein. The sample includes about 670,000 distinct CDR3 sequences, approximately 40% of them seen just once. Germline V gives CDR1 SGHTS, CDR2 YDEGEE. The CDR3 totals 16 residues. Findings and caveats of the study: One million T cells yielded diversity estimates that were considered underestimates. Since the PBMCs were unsorted, naive and antigen-experienced cells could not be conclusively compared. Diversity of TCR beta per million T cells declined in a roughly linear way with age.

J is TRBJ1-2 and V is TRBV5-8; 9 bases align to TRBD1. The source is a man aged 80 or over in good health. Material: blood. DNA for the CDR3: TGTGCCAGCAGCTTGGGGCTACAGGGGGCTAAATATGGCTACACCTTC. This encodes CASSLGLQGAKYGYTF.